This T cell receptor beta chain is from a study of regulatory T cells in long-lasting Graves disease. Through Arm-PCR of CDR3 regions and iRepertoire HTBI primers, TCR beta libraries were built. MiXCR, run by TCRdb on the multiplex PCR reads, gives a single entry per CDR3 protein. The table has under 350,000 distinct CDR3 sequences, roughly 21% seen once. Time point given: persistent/refractory GD, antithyroid drugs over 5 years with positive TRAb. There was RNA extracted from PBMCs, and the TCR library was made from it. It was American Thyroid Association guidelines that determined Graves' disease diagnosis. Recruitment took place at an endocrinology department in Xi'an, China. This clonotype appeared many times. The ends were cut back, 8 bases at V and 2 bases at J, with 13 bases in the middle. CDR1 is SNHLY, CDR2 FYNNEI, per germline. There are 13 residues in the CDR3.

This TCR derives from a female donor with Graves disease. V gene TRBV2 combines with J gene TRBJ2-7, with D possibly TRBD1 on 6 matching bases. Sequencing used peripheral blood mononuclear cells (PBMCs), obtained when the disease was refractory, from a patient treated with antithyroid drugs. The chain's CDR3 is CASGAPGAYEQYF. DNA for the CDR3: TGTGCCAGCGGGGCGCCAGGGGCCTACGAGCAGTACTTC.